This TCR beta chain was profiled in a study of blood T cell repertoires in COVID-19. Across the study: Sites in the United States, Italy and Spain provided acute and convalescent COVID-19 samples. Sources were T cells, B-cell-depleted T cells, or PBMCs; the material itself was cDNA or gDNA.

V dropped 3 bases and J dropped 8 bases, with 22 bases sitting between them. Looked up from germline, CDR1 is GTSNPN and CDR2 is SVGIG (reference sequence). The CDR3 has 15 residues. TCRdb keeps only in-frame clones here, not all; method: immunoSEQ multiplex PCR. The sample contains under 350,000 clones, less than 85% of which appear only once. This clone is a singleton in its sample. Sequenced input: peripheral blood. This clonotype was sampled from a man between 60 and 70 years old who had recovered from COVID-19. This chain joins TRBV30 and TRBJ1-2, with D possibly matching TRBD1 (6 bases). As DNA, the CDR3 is TGTGCCTGGAGCCGACGACAGGCTCCCGTGGGGGGCTACACCTTC. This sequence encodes CAWSRRQAPVGGYTF.